One sample yielded the 30 T cell receptor beta chains listed below, sequenced in a study of identifying expanded T cells in peripheral blood. Profiled with immunoSEQ multiplex PCR; TCRdb holds only in-frame clones, not every one. The sample holds about 82,000 clones, over 85% seen once. The material sequenced was blood. The receptors here all came from a person between 18 and 70 years old in good health.

This rearrangement joins TRBV18 to TRBJ2-5; D not resolved. This CDR3 spans 13 amino acids. V lost 3 bases to trimming and J lost 2 bases, with 7 bases between them. Germline V gene data show CDR1 as KGHSH and CDR2 as LQKENI. The CDR3 spells CASSPRQQETQYF. The CDR3 DNA reads TGTGCCAGCTCACCCAGACAACAAGAGACCCAGTACTTC.

The chain is built from TRBV11-3 and TRBJ2-2; D is perhaps TRBD2 (6 bases). The CDR3 loop spans 20 amino acids. The V end lost 6 bases, the J end lost 2 bases, and 28 bases lay between the germline ends. Germline CDR1 and CDR2: SGHNT and YENEEA. CDR3: CASSPGHPPPRGLNTGELFF. CDR3 in DNA: TGTGCCAGCAGTCCCGGACACCCCCCACCTAGGGGACTTAACACCGGGGAGCTGTTTTTT.

The chain joins TRBV4-2 to TRBJ2-1, with D perhaps TRBD2 (7 bases). The germline V gene encodes CDR1 LGHNA and CDR2 YNFKEQ. The CDR3 has 14 amino acids. The DNA of the CDR3 is TGTGCGTGCAAGGGGGGGGCAAGCTACAATGAGCAGTTCTTC. Translated, it gives CACKGGASYNEQFF.

The chain is built from TRBV18 and TRBJ2-3, with D maybe TRBD2 (7 bases). Per the germline V gene, CDR1 is KGHSH and CDR2 is LQKENI. The CDR3 sequence is 19 residues long. V lost 0 bases and J lost 2, with 21 bases in between. CDR3 loop: CASSPPGVWGGPDTDTQYF. The CDR3 DNA follows: TGTGCCAGCTCACCACCCGGGGTCTGGGGGGGCCCCGACACAGATACGCAGTATTTT.

The chain joins TRBV6-6 to TRBJ2-3; possibly TRBD2 for D (6 bases). The CDR3 is 13 residues long. Per the germline V gene, CDR1 is MNHNY and CDR2 is SVGAGI (reference sequence). Trimming took off 2 bases at V and 11 bases at J, with 14 bases between the two ends. The CDR3: CASSYGDPGGQYF. CDR3 sequence (DNA): TGTGCCAGCAGTTACGGGGACCCCGGGGGGCAGTATTTT.

The CDR3 DNA follows: TGTGCCAGCAGCTTCCCGGACAGGAACACTGAAGCTTTCTTT. It is translated as CASSFPDRNTEAFF. The V gene is TRBV7-9, the J gene TRBJ1-1; D is possibly TRBD1 (6 bases). V was clipped by 3 bases and J by 1 base, with 9 bases between them. Germline CDR1 reads SEHNR; CDR2 reads FQNEAQ (reference sequence). CDR3 size: 14 residues.

This clone was seen just once. The chain joins TRBV18 to TRBJ1-1; 7 bases are a match to TRBD1. The CDR3 is made up of 18 amino acids. Germline trimming cut 1 base from V and 0 bases from J; bases unmatched to any gene: 11. Per the germline V gene, CDR1 is KGHSH and CDR2 is LQKENI. The chain's CDR3 is CASSPRDSGFQMNTEAFF. The CDR3 DNA sequence: TGTGCCAGCTCACCACGGGACAGCGGATTCCAAATGAACACTGAAGCTTTCTTT.

V usage is TRBV4-1 and J usage is TRBJ2-3, with 7 bases identical to TRBD1. V gave up 6 bases and J gave up 6 bases; unmatched junction bases: 12. The CDR3 is made up of 15 amino acids. Germline V gene lookup returns CDR1 MGHRA and CDR2 YSYEKL. CDR3 coding DNA: TGCGCCAGCAGGCTCGAGGGGGCTAGCTGGGATACGCAGTATTTT. Protein sequence: CASRLEGASWDTQYF.

The gene calls are TRBV6-6 and TRBJ2-2; possibly TRBD2 for D (6 bases). The CDR3 is 14 amino acids. Germline CDR1 MNHNY, CDR2 SVGAGI (reference sequence). The ends were cut back, 4 bases at V and 1 base at J, with 7 bases in the middle. The CDR3 DNA reads as TGTGCCAGCAGTTGGCGGGGGAACACCGGGGAGCTGTTTTTT. Its translation: CASSWRGNTGELFF.

This clone has just a few counts. The chain combines TRBV6-5 with TRBJ1-1; no definite D call. Looked up from germline, CDR1 is MNHEY and CDR2 is SVGAGI. Deletions cut 3 bases from V and 1 base from J, with 9 bases between. This CDR3 is built from 14 residues. The CDR3 region has the DNA TGTGCCAGCAGTTATGGGCCATGGAACACTGAAGCTTTCTTT. It specifies CASSYGPWNTEAFF.

The gene calls are TRBV6-5 and TRBJ2-7; 8 positions match TRBD2. The germline V gene has CDR1 MNHEY and CDR2 SVGAGI. The CDR3 loop spans 13 amino acids. The V gene end was trimmed by 4 bases and the J gene end by 4 bases; junction bases not matched to a gene: 3. The CDR3 DNA reads as TGTGCCAGCAGTTTAGCGGGACTTTACGAGCAGTACTTC. It encodes CASSLAGLYEQYF.

The genes are TRBV30 and TRBJ1-4; D is ambiguous. Trimming took off 2 bases at V and 8 bases at J, with 6 bases between the two ends. The V gene's germline CDR1 is GTSNPN and CDR2 SVGIG (reference sequence). The CDR3 consists of 11 residues. The CDR3 DNA follows: TGTGCCTGGAGTCGGAGGGAAAAACTGTTTTTT. Its translation is CAWSRREKLFF.

The chain employs TRBV30 and TRBJ2-7; the D call may be TRBD1 or TRBD2 (5 bases each). V dropped 0 bases and J dropped 8 bases, with 14 bases sitting between them. CDR3 size: 13 residues. CDR1 is GTSNPN, CDR2 SVGIG, per germline (reference sequence). The CDR3 reads CAWSVTGAGKQYF. CDR3 bases: TGTGCCTGGAGTGTCACCGGGGCAGGGAAGCAGTACTTC.

The chain combines TRBV29-1 with TRBJ1-2; D not certain. Looked up from germline, CDR1 is SQVTM and CDR2 is ANQGSEA. The CDR3 totals 10 residues. Trimming pared 3 bases from V and 5 bases from J, leaving 4 bases between. CDR3 coding DNA: TGCAGCGTTGACCTTTATGGCTACACCTTC. The encoded protein is CSVDLYGYTF.

There are a few counts of this clone. The chain uses TRBV4-3 and TRBJ2-2; D is unclear. V dropped 1 base and J dropped 5 bases, with 17 bases sitting between them. CDR3 size: 17 residues. Germline values: CDR1 LGHNA, CDR2 YSLEER. CDR3 nucleotides: TGCGCCAGCAGCCAAGCCATTCGCGGCAGTACTACCGGGGAGCTGTTTTTT. Protein product: CASSQAIRGSTTGELFF.

This clone was detected a few times. The chain is built from TRBV6-5 and TRBJ1-1; TRBD1 matches at 7 bases. Germline CDR1 MNHEY, CDR2 SVGAGI. This CDR3 has 14 residues. The J segment lost 0 bases and the V segment lost 4 bases, leaving 2 bases of the junction unmatched. The CDR3 DNA reads as TGTGCCAGCAGTTTTACAGGGGTGAACACTGAAGCTTTCTTT. Protein: CASSFTGVNTEAFF.

This chain uses TRBV2 with TRBJ1-6, with a tentative D call TRBD1 (6 bases). Trimming removed 3 bases at V and 11 bases at J, with 17 bases between. The CDR3 length is 15 residues. CDR1 SNHLY and CDR2 FYNNEI come from the germline V gene. The CDR3, as DNA: TGTGCCAGCAGTGATAGGGGGTTACCCGGGGCACCCCTCCACTTT. This encodes CASSDRGLPGAPLHF.

The rearrangement joins TRBV5-4 to TRBJ1-2; TRBD1 might be the D (5 bases). Trimming removed 3 bases from V and 6 bases from J, with 12 bases in between. Per germline, CDR1 SGHNT and CDR2 YYREEE (reference sequence). This CDR3 spans 13 amino acids. CDR3 DNA: TGTGCCAGCAGCTCCGGACACGGAGATGGCTACACCTTC. Residues: CASSSGHGDGYTF.

The chain carries TRBV18 and TRBJ1-2; perhaps TRBD1 as D (5 bases). The ends were cut back, 3 bases at V and 6 bases at J, with 17 bases in the middle. The CDR3 covers 15 residues. Germline V gene sequence: CDR1 KGHSH, CDR2 LQKENI. DNA of the CDR3: TGTGCCAGCTCACCCAGAGGGCAGGGAACAAATGGCTACACCTTC. Translation: CASSPRGQGTNGYTF.

This chain links TRBV19 with TRBJ1-5, with D hard to call. Germline loops: CDR1 LNHDA, CDR2 SQIVND (reference sequence). This CDR3 region has 13 residues. V lost 4 bases, J lost 4 bases, and 8 bases lay in between. This chain's CDR3 is CASSSVQNQPQHF. The CDR3 region has the DNA TGTGCCAGTAGTAGCGTCCAGAATCAGCCCCAGCATTTT.

V and J are TRBV2 and TRBJ1-2; D may be TRBD1 (6 bases). V gave up 5 bases and J gave up 5 bases, with 12 bases separating them. This CDR3 has 13 residues. Germline CDR1 is SNHLY and CDR2 is FYNNEI. The CDR3 DNA follows: TGTGCCAGCAGTTCGGGACATTTGTATGGCTACACCTTC. Its translation: CASSSGHLYGYTF.

This chain joins TRBV6-1 and TRBJ2-7; D perhaps matches TRBD1 (6 bases). This CDR3 has 14 residues. The germline V gene encodes CDR1 MNHNS and CDR2 SASEGT. Trimming cost V 5 bases and J 6 bases, with 17 bases left between them. In nucleotides, the CDR3 is TGTGCCAGCAGTCCCGGACAGCTTGAAAGCGAGCAGTACTTC. This codes for CASSPGQLESEQYF.

The chain couples TRBV2 to TRBJ1-3, with TRBD1 identical over 7 bases. Germline values: CDR1 SNHLY, CDR2 FYNNEI. The CDR3 runs 15 residues. V lost 8 bases, J lost 0 bases, and 7 bases stayed unmatched. The CDR3 is CASWGEGASGNTIYF. The CDR3 nucleotides read TGTGCCAGCTGGGGGGAGGGGGCCTCTGGAAACACCATATATTTT.

The rearrangement uses TRBV5-1 and TRBJ1-2; possibly TRBD1 for D (5 bases). Germline V lookup: CDR1 SGHRS, CDR2 YFSETQ. The CDR3 contains 16 residues. The V end lost 0 bases, the J end lost 2 bases, and 14 bases lay between the germline ends. CDR3: CASSLGRGTLNYGYTF. The CDR3 DNA follows: TGCGCCAGCAGCTTGGGCCGTGGGACCCTAAACTATGGCTACACCTTC.

J is TRBJ1-5 and V is TRBV2, with D possibly being TRBD1 (5 bases). Trimming left V 2 bases short and J 4 bases short, with 9 bases between. Per germline, CDR1 SNHLY and CDR2 FYNNEI. This CDR3 is 14 amino acids long. As DNA, the CDR3 is TGTGCCAGCAGTGAAATCCACAGGAATCAGCCCCAGCATTTT. Protein: CASSEIHRNQPQHF.

CDR3 nucleotides: TGTGCCTGGAGTAAAGTAGAAGCGGGCGGCACAGATACGCAGTATTTT. It is translated as CAWSKVEAGGTDTQYF. This sequence joins TRBV30 and TRBJ2-3; D may be TRBD2 (6 bases). Trimming removed 2 bases from V and 1 base from J, with 16 bases in between. The CDR3 totals 16 residues. The germline gives CDR1 GTSNPN, CDR2 SVGIG (reference sequence).

The table lists this clone with a count of one. V usage is TRBV19 and J usage is TRBJ2-1; tentative D call: TRBD2 (6 bases). V gave up 2 bases and J gave up 9 bases, with 17 bases separating them. The CDR3 runs 15 residues. The germline CDR1 and CDR2 sequences are LNHDA and SQIVND (reference sequence). For the CDR3, the DNA is TGTGCCAGTAGTATACCCGGGGGAGGAAGGAGTGAGCAGTTCTTC. It yields the protein CASSIPGGGRSEQFF. Full variable domain (missing parts from reference TRBV19 and TRBJ2-1): DGGITQSPKYLFRKEGQNVTLSCEQNLNHDAMYWYRQDPGQGLRLIYYSQIVNDFQKGDIAEGYSVSREKKESFPLTVTSAQKNPTAFYLCASSIPGGGRSEQFFGPGTRLTVL.

The chain uses TRBV7-9 and TRBJ2-5, with TRBD1 matching over 11 bases. The trim removed 5 bases at V and 1 base at J, leaving 3 bases unmatched. Germline V CDR1 and CDR2: SEHNR, FQNEAQ (reference sequence). CDR3 length: 15 residues. The CDR3 reads CASSPGQGVQETQYF. The DNA of the CDR3 is TGTGCCAGCAGCCCGGGACAGGGGGTCCAAGAGACCCAGTACTTC. Together with reference TRBV7-9 and TRBJ2-5, the CDR3 gives the full variable domain: DTGVSQNPRHKITKRGQNVTFRCDPISEHNRLYWYRQTLGQGPEFLTYFQNEAQLEKSRLLSDRFSAERPKGSFSTLEIQRTEQGDSAMYLCASSPGQGVQETQYFGPGTRLLVL.

This chain links TRBV19 with TRBJ2-2; 10 positions agree with TRBD2. Germline-derived CDR1 and CDR2 are LNHDA and SQIVND (reference sequence). Trimming took 6 bases from V and 4 from J; bases not matched to a gene: 8. This CDR3 comprises 16 residues. In DNA, the CDR3 is TGTGCCAGTAGAAGAGGAGCGGGGGGGCTCACCGGGGAGCTGTTTTTT. Translating gives CASRRGAGGLTGELFF.

This chain uses TRBV11-3 with TRBJ2-1; D gene ambiguous. The CDR3 length is 14 residues. With 7 bases removed from V and 10 bases from J, the gap between germline ends came to 20 bases. Germline V gene data show CDR1 as SGHNT and CDR2 as YENEEA. CDR3 DNA: TGTGCCAGCACTAACAAGTCTCCTAGGGCCGAGCAGTTCTTC. This translates into CASTNKSPRAEQFF.